The TCR beta chain under discussion was sequenced for a study of blood T cell repertoires in COVID-19. Overall study: Collection of acute and convalescent COVID-19 samples took place in the United States, Italy and Spain. PBMCs, B-cell-depleted T cells, or T cells were the source of the cDNA or gDNA that made up the material.

Germline V CDR1 and CDR2: SGHDT, YYEEEE. Between the trimmed V and J ends, which lost 4 bases and 5 bases, there was a span of 18 bases. CDR3 length: 15 amino acids. Per the authors' pipeline: Reference gene primer amplification gave nucleated cell count estimates. Here immunoSEQ multiplex PCR was the method, and the copy in TCRdb shows in-frame clones only, minus some. V and J calls and clone size follow that table, whereas D and trimming were derived from the DNA. The sample comprises around 99,000 clones, around 80% of which are singletons, and roughly 8.2% rests with the top ten. This TCR came from a woman aged 80 or over with active or convalescent COVID-19. Sequencing input: peripheral blood. V usage is TRBV5-6 and J usage is TRBJ1-2; possible D gene TRBD1, 5 bases. The DNA for the CDR3 is TGTGCCAGCAGCCGGCCGACAGATGGGAGGTATGGCTACACCTTC. This encodes CASSRPTDGRYGYTF.